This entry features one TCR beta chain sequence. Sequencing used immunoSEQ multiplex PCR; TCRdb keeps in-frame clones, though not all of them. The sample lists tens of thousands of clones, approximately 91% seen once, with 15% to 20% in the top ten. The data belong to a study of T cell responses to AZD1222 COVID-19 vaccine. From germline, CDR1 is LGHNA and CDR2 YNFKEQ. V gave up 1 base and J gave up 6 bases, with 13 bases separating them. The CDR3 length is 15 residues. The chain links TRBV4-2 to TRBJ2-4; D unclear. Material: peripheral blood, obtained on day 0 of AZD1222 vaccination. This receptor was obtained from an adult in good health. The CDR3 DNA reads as TGTGCCAGCAGCCAAGTAGGCGGACCTGGAAACATTCAGTACTTC. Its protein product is CASSQVGGPGNIQYF.